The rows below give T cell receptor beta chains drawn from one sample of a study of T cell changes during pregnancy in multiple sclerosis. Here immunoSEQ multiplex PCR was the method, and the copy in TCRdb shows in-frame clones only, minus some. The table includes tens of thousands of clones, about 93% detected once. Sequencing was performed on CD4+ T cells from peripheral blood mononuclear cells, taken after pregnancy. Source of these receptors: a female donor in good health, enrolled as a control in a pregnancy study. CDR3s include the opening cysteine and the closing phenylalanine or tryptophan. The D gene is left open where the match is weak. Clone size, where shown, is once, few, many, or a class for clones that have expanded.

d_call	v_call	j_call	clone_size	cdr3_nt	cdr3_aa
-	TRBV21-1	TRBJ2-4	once	TGTGCCAGCAGCGACGGGGGTCTTCCCCAAAACATTCAGTACTTC	CASSDGGLPQNIQYF
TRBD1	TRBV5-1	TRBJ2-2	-	TGCGCCAGCAGCTCGGACAGGGTCACCGGGGAGCTGTTTTTT	CASSSDRVTGELFF
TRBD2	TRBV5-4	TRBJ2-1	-	TGTGCCAGCAGCCGGACTAGCGGGGGGTCCGTGGGGAATGAGCAGTTCTTC	CASSRTSGGSVGNEQFF
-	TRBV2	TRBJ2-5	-	TGTGCCAGCAGTGGCGGGGCAGGGTTCAGGGAGACCCAGTACTTC	CASSGGAGFRETQYF
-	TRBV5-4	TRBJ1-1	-	TGTGCCAGCAGCCCGGGAAGAGTGAACACTGAAGCTTTCTTT	CASSPGRVNTEAFF
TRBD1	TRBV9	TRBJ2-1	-	TGTGCCAGCAGCATACAGGGGGCTTTCGCTGAGCAGTTCTTC	CASSIQGAFAEQFF
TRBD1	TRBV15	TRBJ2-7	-	TGTGCCACCAGCCGGGACAGGACTTACGAGCAGTACTTC	CATSRDRTYEQYF
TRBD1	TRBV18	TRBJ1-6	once	TGTGCCAGCTCACCACCTCTGGGACAGGGTAATTCACCCCTCCACTTT	CASSPPLGQGNSPLHF
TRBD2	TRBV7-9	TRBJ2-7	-	TGTGCCAGCAGCCCGCGGTGGTGGAGCGGGGTCTCCTACGAGCAGTACTTC	CASSPRWWSGVSYEQYF
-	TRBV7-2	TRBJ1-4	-	TGTGCCAGCAGCTTACAAGGGAATAGGGGTGAAAAACTGTTTTTT	CASSLQGNRGEKLFF
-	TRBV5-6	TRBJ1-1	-	TGTGCCAGCAGCTTCCGGAGGACTGAAGCTTTCTTT	CASSFRRTEAFF
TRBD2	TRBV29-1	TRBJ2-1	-	TGCAGCGCCCTAGCGGGAGGCAATGAGCAGTTCTTC	CSALAGGNEQFF
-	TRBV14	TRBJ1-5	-	TGTGCCAGCAGTCGACACGACAATCAGCCCCAGCATTTT	CASSRHDNQPQHF
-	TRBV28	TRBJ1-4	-	TGTGCCAGTCAGAGTTCGGGTAATGAAAAACTGTTTTTT	CASQSSGNEKLFF
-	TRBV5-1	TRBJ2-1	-	TGCGCCAGCAGCCCCCCGGACAGTGCCTACAATGAGCAGTTCTTC	CASSPPDSAYNEQFF
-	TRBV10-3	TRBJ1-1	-	TGTGCCATCGTCGTATCCTCAGGGGAGACCCTAACGTCCCCCGTACTCACTGAAGCTTTCTTT	CAIVVSSGETLTSPVLTEAFF
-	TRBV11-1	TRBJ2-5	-	TGTGCCAGCAGCTTAGTCGGATCGGGGACCAGGGGACAAGAGACCCAGTACTTC	CASSLVGSGTRGQETQYF
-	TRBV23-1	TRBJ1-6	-	TGCGCCAGCAGTCATTACGGCAGGGTTGGGTTGAAGTATAATTCACCCCTCCACTTT	CASSHYGRVGLKYNSPLHF
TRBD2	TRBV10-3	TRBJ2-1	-	TGTGCCATCAGTGCCGGGACTAGCGGCTCCTACAATGAGCAGTTCTTC	CAISAGTSGSYNEQFF
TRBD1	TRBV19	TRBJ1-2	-	TGTGCCAGTAGTATGCCGGGGAGGACAGGGAATGGCTACACCTTC	CASSMPGRTGNGYTF
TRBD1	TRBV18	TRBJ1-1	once	TGTGCCAGCTCACCTGCGGGACAGCGCAACACTGAAGCTTTCTTT	CASSPAGQRNTEAFF
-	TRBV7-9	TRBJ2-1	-	TGTGCCAGCAGCTTAGAGAGTTTGGGCAGGGCCTACAATGAGCAGTTCTTC	CASSLESLGRAYNEQFF
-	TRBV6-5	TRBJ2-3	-	TGTGCCAGCAGTGCGACATTTACTAGCACAGATACGCAGTATTTT	CASSATFTSTDTQYF